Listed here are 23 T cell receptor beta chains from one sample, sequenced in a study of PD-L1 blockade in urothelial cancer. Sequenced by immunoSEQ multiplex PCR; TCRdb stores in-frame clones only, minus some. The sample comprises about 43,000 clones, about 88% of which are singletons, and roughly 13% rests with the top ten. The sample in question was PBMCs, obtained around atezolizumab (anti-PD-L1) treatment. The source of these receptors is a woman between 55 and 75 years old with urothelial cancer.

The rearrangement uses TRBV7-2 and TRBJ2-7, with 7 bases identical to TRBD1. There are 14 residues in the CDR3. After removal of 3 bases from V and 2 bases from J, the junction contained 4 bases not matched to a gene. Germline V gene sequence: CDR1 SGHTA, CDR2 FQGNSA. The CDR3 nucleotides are TGTGCCAGCAGCTTCGGGACAGCCGCCTACGAGCAGTACTTC. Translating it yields CASSFGTAAYEQYF.

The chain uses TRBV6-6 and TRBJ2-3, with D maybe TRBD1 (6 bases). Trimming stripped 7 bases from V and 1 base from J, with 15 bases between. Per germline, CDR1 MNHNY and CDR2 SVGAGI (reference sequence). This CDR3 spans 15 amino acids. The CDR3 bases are TGTGCCAGCAACCTGGGACACTGGGGCACAGATACGCAGTATTTT. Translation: CASNLGHWGTDTQYF.

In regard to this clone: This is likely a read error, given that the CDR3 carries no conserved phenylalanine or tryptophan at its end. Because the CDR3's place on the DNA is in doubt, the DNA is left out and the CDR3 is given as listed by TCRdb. CDR3 sequence reads: CASSLDSGAGVY. The J gene is TRBJ2-2, the V gene TRBV7-8; the table's D gene call, TRBD2, was not cross checked with the DNA. Termini included, the CDR3 measures 12 amino acids. Germline V CDR1 and CDR2: SGHVS, FQNEAQ.

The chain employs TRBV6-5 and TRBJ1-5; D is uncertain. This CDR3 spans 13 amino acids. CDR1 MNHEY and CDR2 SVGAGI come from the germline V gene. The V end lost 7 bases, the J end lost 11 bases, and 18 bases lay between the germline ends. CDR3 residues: CASNYSVGSAQHF. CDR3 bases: TGTGCCAGCAACTATTCGGTGGGTTCAGCCCAGCATTTT.

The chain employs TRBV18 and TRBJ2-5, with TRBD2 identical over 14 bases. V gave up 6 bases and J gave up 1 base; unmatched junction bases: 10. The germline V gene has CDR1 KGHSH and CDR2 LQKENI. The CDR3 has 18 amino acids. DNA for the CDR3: TGTGCCAGCTCCGGACTAGCGGGGGGAGTTTCCTCCCAAGAGACCCAGTACTTC. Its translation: CASSGLAGGVSSQETQYF.

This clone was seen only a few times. The CDR3 sequence: CASSLPGAGELFF. The CDR3 DNA follows: TGTGCCAGCAGCCTCCCAGGGGCCGGGGAGCTGTTTTTT. The rearrangement uses TRBV7-9 and TRBJ2-2, with a tentative D call TRBD1 (6 bases). V was clipped by 5 bases and J by 6 bases, with 10 bases between them. Germline assignment: CDR1 SEHNR and CDR2 FQNEAQ (reference sequence). The CDR3 covers 13 residues.

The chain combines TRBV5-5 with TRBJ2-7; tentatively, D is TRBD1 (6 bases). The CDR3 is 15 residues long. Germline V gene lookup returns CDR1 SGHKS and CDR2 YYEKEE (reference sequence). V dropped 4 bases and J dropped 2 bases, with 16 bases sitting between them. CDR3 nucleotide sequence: TGTGCCAGCAGCCCGACAGGTCTACGGCCCTACGAGCAGTACTTC. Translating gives CASSPTGLRPYEQYF.

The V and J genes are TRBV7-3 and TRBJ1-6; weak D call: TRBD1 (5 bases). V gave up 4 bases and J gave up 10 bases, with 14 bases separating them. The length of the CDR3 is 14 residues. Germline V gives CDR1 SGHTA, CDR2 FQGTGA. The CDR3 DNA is TGTGCCAGCAGCTCGGGGGGGGGAGAATCACCCCTCCACTTT. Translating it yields CASSSGGGESPLHF.

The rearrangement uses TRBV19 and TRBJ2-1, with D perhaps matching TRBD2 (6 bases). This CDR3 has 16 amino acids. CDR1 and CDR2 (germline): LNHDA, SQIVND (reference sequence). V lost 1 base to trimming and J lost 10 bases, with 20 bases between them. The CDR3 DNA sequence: TGTGCCAGTAGTATAGGTAGTAGCGGCTTGACTACAGAGCAGTTCTTC. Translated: CASSIGSSGLTTEQFF. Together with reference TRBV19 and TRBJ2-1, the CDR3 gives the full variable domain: DGGITQSPKYLFRKEGQNVTLSCEQNLNHDAMYWYRQDPGQGLRLIYYSQIVNDFQKGDIAEGYSVSREKKESFPLTVTSAQKNPTAFYLCASSIGSSGLTTEQFFGPGTRLTVL.

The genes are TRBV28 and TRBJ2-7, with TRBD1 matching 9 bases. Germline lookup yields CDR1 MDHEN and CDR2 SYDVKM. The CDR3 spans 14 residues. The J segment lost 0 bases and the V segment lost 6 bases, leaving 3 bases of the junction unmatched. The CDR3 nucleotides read TGTGCCAGCAGAGACAGGGGGTTCTCCTACGAGCAGTACTTC. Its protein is CASRDRGFSYEQYF. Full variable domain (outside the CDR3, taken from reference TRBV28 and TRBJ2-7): DVKVTQSSRYLVKRTGEKVFLECVQDMDHENMFWYRQDPGLGLRLIYFSYDVKMKEKGDIPEGYSVSREKKERFSLILESASTNQTSMYLCASRDRGFSYEQYFGPGTRLTVT.

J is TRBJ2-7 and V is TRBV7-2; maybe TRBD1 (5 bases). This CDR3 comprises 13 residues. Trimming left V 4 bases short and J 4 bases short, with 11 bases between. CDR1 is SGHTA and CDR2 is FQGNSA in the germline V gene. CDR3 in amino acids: CASSSGRGYEQYF. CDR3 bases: TGTGCCAGCAGCTCCGGTAGGGGTTACGAGCAGTACTTC.

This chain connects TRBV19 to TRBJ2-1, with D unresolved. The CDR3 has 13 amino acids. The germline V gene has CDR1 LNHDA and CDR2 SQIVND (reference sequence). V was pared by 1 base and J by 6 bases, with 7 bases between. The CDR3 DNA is TGTGCCAGTAGTATAGTTGCTAGCAATGAGCAGTTCTTC. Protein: CASSIVASNEQFF.

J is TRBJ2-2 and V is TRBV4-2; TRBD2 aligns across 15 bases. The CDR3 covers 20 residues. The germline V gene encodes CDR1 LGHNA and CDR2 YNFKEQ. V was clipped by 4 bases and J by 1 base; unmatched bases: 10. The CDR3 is CASSRGLAGGLSLNTGELFF. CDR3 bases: TGTGCCAGCAGCCGCGGACTAGCGGGGGGGCTAAGCCTGAACACCGGGGAGCTGTTTTTT.

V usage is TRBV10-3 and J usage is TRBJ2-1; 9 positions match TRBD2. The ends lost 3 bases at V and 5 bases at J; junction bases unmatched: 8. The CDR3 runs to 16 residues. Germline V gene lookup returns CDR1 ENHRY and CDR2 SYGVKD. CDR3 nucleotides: TGTGCCATCAGTGAACGCGGGGGGGCCTGGGACAATGAGCAGTTCTTC. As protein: CAISERGGAWDNEQFF.

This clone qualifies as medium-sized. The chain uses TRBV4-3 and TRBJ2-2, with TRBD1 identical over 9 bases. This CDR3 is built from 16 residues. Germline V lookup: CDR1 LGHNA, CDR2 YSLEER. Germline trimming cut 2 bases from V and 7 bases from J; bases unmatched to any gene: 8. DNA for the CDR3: TGCGCCAGCAGCCAAACTACAGGGGGCTTGCACGGGGAGCTGTTTTTT. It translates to CASSQTTGGLHGELFF.

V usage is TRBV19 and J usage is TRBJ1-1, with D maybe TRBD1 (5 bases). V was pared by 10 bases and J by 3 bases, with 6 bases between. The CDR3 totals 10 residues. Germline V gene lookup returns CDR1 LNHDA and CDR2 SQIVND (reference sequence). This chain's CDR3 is CATGDTEAFF. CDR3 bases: TGTGCCACGGGGGACACTGAAGCTTTCTTT.

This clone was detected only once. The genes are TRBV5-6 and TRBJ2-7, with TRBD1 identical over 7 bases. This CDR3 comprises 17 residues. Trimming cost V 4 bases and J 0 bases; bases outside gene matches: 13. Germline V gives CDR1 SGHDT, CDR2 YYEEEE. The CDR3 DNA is TGTGCCAGCAGCCCGGAACCCACCGGGACAGTCTCCTACGAGCAGTACTTC. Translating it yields CASSPEPTGTVSYEQYF. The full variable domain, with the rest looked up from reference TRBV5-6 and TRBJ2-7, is DAGVTQSPTHLIKTRGQQVTLRCSPKSGHDTVSWYQQALGQGPQFIFQYYEEEERQRGNFPDRFSGHQFPNYSSELNVNALLLGDSALYLCASSPEPTGTVSYEQYFGPGTRLTVT.

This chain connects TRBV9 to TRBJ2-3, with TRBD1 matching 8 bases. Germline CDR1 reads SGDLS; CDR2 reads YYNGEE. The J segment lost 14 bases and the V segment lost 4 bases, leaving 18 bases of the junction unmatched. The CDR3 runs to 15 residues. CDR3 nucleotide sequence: TGTGCCAGCAGCCCGGCCGGACAGGGTTTTTCCCTGGGGTATTTT. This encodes CASSPAGQGFSLGYF.

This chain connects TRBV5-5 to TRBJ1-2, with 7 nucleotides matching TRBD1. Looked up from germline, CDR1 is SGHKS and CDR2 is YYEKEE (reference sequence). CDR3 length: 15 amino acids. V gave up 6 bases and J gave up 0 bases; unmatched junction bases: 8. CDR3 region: CASNPRQGANYGYTF. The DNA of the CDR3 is TGTGCCAGCAACCCACGGCAGGGGGCTAACTATGGCTACACCTTC.

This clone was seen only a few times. The DNA for the CDR3 is TGTGCCAGTAGCGGGATCTCCTACAATGAGCAGTTCTTC. Amino acids: CASSGISYNEQFF. This chain uses TRBV19 with TRBJ2-1; maybe TRBD2 (5 bases). The CDR3 has 13 residues. CDR1 and CDR2 (germline): LNHDA, SQIVND (reference sequence). With 6 bases removed from V and 0 bases from J, the gap between germline ends came to 6 bases.

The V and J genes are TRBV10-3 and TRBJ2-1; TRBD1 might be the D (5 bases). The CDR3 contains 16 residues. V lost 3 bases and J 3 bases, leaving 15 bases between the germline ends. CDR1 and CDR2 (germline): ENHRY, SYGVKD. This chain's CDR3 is CAISEATASFYNEQFF. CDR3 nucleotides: TGTGCCATCAGTGAAGCGACAGCCTCCTTCTACAATGAGCAGTTCTTC.

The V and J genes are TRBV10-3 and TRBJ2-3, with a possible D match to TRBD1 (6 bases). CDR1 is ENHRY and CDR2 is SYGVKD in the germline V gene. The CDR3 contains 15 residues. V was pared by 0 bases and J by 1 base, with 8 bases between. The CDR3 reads CAISESRTGTDTQYF. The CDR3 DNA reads TGTGCCATCAGTGAGTCGAGGACAGGCACAGATACGCAGTATTTT.

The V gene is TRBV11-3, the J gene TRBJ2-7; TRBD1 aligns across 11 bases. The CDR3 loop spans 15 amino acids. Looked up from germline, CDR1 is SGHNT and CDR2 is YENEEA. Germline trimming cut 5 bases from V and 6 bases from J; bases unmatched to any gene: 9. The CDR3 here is CASSLGQGALTEQYF. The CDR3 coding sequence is TGTGCCAGCAGCCTCGGACAGGGGGCCCTTACCGAGCAGTACTTC.